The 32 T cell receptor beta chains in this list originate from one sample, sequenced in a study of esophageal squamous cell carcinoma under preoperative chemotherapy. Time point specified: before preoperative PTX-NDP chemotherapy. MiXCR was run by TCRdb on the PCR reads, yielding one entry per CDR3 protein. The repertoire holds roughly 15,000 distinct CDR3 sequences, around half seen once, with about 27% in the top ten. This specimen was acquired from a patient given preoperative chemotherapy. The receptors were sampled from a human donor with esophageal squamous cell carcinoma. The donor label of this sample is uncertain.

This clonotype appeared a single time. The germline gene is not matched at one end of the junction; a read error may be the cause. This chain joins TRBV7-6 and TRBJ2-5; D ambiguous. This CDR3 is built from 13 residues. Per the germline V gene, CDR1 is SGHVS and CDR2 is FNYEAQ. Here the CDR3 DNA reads TGTGCCAGCAGCCTTTTAATGCCAGAGACCCGGTTTTTC. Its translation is CASSLLMPETRFF.

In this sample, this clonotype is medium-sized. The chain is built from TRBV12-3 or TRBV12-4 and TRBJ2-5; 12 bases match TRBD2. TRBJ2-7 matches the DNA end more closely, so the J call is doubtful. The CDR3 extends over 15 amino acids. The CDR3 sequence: CASSSPLAGGPEQYF. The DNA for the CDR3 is TGTGCCAGCAGTTCCCCCCTAGCGGGAGGGCCCGAGCAGTACTTC.

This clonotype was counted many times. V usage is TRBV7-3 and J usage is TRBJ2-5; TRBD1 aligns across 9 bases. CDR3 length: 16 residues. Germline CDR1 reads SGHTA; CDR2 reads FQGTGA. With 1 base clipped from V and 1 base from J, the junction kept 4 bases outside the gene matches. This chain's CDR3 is CASSLRGQGGQETQYF. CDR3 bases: TGTGCCAGCAGCTTAAGGGGACAGGGCGGCCAAGAGACCCAGTACTTC.

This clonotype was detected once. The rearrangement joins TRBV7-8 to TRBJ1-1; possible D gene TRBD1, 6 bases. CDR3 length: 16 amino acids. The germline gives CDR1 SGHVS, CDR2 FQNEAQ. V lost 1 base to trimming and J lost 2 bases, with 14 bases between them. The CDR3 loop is CASSLDGQLVNTEAFF. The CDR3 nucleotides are TGTGCCAGCAGCTTAGATGGACAGCTAGTTAACACTGAAGCTTTCTTT.

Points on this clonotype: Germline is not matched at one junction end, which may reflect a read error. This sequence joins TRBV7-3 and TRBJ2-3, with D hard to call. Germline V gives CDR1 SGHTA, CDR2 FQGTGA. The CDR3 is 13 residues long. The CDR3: CASSPGNTDTQYF. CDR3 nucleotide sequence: TGTGCCAGCAGCCCCGGCAACACAGATACGCAGTATTTC. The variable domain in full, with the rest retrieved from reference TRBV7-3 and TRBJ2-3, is GAGVSQTPSNKVTEKGKYVELRCDPISGHTALYWYRQSLGQGPEFLIYFQGTGAADDSGLPNDRFFAVRPEGSVSTLKIQRTERGDSAVYLCASSPGNTDTQYFGPGTRLTVL.

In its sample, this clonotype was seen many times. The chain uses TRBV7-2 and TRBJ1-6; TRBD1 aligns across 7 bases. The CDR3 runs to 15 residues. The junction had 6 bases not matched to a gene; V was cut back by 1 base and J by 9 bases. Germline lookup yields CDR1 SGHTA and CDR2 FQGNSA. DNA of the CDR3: TGTGCCAGCAGCTTAGACAGGGGCGGAGGTTCACCCCTCCACTTT. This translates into CASSLDRGGGSPLHF.

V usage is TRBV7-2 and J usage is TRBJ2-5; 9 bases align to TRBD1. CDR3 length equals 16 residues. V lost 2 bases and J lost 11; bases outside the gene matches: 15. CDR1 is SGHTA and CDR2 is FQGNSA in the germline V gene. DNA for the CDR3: TGTGCCAGCAGCTTAAACCCGGGACAGGGTATCGATGAGCAGTACTTC. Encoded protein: CASSLNPGQGIDEQYF.

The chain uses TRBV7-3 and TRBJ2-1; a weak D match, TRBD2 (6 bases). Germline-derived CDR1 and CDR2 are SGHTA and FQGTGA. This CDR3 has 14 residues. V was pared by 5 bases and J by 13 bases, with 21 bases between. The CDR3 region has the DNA TGTGCCAGCAGCCCTGGAGGGTTACAAGAGACCCAGTTCTTC. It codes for CASSPGGLQETQFF.

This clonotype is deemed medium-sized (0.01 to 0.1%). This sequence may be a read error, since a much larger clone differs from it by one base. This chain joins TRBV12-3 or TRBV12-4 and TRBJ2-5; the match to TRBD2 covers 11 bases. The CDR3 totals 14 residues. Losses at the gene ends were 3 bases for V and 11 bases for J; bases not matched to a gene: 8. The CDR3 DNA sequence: TGTGCCAGCAGTTTGAGTAGCGGGAGGGTTGAGCAGTACTTC. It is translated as CASSLSSGRVEQYF.

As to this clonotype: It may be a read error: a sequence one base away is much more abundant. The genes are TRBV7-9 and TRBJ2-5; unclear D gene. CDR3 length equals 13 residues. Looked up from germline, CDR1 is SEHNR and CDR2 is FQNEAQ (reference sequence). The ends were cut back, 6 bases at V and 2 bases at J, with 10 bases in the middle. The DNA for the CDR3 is TGTGCCAGCAGTTCCGAGACTCAAGAGACCCAGTACTTC. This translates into CASSSETQETQYF.

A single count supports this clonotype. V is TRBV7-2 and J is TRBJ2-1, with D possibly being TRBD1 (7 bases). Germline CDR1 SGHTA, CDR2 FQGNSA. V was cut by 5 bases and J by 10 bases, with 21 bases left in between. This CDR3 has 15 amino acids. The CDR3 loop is CASSPTTGRSYEQFF. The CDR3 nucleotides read TGTGCCAGCAGCCCAACGACAGGGAGGTCCTACGAGCAGTTCTTC.

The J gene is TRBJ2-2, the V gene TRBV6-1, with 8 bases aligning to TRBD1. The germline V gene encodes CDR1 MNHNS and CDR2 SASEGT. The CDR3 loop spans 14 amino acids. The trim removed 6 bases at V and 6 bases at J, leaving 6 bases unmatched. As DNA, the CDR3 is TGTGCCAGCAGCAGGGGGCGCGTCGCCGGGGAGCTGTTTTTT. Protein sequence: CASSRGRVAGELFF.

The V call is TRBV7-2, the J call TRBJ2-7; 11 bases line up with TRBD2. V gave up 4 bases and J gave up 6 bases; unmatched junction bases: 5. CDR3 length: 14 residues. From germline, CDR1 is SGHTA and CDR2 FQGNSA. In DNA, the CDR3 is TGTGCCAGCAGCTACCTAGCGGGAGGAGGCGAGCAGTACTTC. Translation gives CASSYLAGGGEQYF. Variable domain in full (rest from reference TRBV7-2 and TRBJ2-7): GAGVSQSPSNKVTEKGKDVELRCDPISGHTALYWYRQSLGQGLEFLIYFQGNSAPDKSGLPSDRFSAERTGGSVSTLTIQRTQQEDSAVYLCASSYLAGGGEQYFGPGTRLTVT.

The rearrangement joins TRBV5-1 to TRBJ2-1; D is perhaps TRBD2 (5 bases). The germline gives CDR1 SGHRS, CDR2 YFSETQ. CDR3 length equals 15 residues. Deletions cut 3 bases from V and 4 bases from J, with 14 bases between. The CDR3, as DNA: TGCGCCAGCAGCTCAGAGGGAACCTCTTACAATGAGCAGTTCTTC. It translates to CASSSEGTSYNEQFF.

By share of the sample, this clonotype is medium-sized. The CDR3 is CASSEEREGYEQYF. The CDR3 DNA is TGTGCCAGCAGTGAAGAGCGGGAGGGCTACGAGCAGTACTTC. The chain recombines TRBV6-1 with TRBJ2-7, with 10 bases matching TRBD2. Germline lookup yields CDR1 MNHNS and CDR2 SASEGT. The CDR3 runs 14 residues. With 1 base clipped from V and 3 bases from J, the junction kept 0 bases outside the gene matches.

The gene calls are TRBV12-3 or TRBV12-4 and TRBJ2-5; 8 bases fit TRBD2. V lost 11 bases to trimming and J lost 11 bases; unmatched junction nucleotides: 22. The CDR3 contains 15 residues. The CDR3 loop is CAGGFRGGDQDTQYF. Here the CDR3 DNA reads TGTGCCGGGGGGTTCCGGGGGGGCGACCAGGATACGCAGTACTTC.

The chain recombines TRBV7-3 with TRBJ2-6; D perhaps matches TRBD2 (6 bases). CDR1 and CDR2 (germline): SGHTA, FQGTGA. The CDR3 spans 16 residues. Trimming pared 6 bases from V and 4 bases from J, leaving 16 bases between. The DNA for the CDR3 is TGTGCCAGCAGTTCTCCGTGGGAGGCCGGGGCCAACGTCCTGACTTTC. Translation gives CASSSPWEAGANVLTF. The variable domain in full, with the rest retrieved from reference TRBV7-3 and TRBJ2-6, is GAGVSQTPSNKVTEKGKYVELRCDPISGHTALYWYRQSLGQGPEFLIYFQGTGAADDSGLPNDRFFAVRPEGSVSTLKIQRTERGDSAVYLCASSSPWEAGANVLTFGAGSRLTVL.

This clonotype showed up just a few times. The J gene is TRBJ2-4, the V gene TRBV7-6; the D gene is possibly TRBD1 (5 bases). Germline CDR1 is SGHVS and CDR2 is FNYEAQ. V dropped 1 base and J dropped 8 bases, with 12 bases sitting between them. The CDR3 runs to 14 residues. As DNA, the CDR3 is TGTGCCAGCAGCTTAGAAGCAGGGAAGGACATTCAGTACTTC. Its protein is CASSLEAGKDIQYF.

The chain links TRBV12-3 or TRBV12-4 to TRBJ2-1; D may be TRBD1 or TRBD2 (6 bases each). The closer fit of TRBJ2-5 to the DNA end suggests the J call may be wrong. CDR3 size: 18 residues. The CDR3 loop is CASSWARDGGRGKDIQYF. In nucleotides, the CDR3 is TGTGCCAGCAGTTGGGCGCGGGACGGGGGCCGTGGCAAAGACATCCAGTACTTC.

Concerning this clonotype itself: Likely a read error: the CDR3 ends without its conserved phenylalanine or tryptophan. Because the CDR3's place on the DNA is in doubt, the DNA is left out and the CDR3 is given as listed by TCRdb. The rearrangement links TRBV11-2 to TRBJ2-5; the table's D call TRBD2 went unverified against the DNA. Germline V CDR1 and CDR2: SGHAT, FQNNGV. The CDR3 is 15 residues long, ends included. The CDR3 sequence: CASSPTSGPQETQYL.

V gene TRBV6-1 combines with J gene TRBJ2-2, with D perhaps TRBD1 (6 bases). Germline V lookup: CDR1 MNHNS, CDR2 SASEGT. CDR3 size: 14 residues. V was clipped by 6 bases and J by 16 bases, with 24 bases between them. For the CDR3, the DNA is TGTGCCAGCAGAACGACAGGCCAGACCGGGGCGCAGTTTTTT. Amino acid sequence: CASRTTGQTGAQFF.

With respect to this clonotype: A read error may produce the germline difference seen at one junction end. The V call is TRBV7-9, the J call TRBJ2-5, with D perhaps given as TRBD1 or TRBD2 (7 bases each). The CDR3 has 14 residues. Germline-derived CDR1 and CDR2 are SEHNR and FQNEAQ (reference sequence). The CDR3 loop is CASGSSGGEKAQSF. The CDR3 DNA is TGTGCCAGCGGCTCGTCAGGGGGGGAAAAGGCCCAGTCCTTC.

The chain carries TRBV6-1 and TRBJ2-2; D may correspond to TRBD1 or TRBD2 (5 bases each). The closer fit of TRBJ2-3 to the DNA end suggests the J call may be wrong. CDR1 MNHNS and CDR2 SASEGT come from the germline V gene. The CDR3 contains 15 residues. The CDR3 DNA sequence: TGTGCCAGCAGTGTCCGGGACGTCCGCACAGAGGCGCAGTATTTT. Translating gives CASSVRDVRTEAQYF.

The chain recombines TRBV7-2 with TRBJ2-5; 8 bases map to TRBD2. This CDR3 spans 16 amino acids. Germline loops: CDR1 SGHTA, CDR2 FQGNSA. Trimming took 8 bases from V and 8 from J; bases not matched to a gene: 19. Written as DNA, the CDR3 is TGTGCCAGCGCGGGGGGCCCGGGACATGTTAAAAACACCCAGTACTTC. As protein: CASAGGPGHVKNTQYF. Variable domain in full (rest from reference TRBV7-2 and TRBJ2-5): GAGVSQSPSNKVTEKGKDVELRCDPISGHTALYWYRQSLGQGLEFLIYFQGNSAPDKSGLPSDRFSAERTGGSVSTLTIQRTQQEDSAVYLCASAGGPGHVKNTQYFGPGTRLLVL.

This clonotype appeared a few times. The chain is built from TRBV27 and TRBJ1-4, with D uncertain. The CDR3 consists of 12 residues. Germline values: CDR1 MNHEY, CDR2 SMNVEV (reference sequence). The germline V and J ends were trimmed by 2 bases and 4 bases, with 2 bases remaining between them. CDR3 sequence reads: CASSLGNEKLFF. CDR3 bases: TGTGCCAGCAGTTTAGGTAATGAAAAACTGTTTTTT.

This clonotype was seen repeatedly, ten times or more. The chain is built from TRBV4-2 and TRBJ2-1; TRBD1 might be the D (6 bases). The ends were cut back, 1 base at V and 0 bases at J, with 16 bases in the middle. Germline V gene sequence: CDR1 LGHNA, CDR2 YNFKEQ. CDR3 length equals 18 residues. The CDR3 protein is CASSQGGMGAGSYNEQFF. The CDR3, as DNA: TGTGCCAGCAGCCAAGGGGGGATGGGGGCGGGCTCCTACAATGAGCAGTTCTTC.

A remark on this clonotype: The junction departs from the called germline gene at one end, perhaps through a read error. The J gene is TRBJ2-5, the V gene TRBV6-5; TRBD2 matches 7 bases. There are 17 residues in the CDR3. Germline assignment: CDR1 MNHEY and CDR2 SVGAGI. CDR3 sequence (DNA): TGTGCCGGCAGGTACCCGGGAGGTGGGGCGGGGCCAACGACCTGGTTTTTC. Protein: CAGRYPGGGAGPTTWFF.

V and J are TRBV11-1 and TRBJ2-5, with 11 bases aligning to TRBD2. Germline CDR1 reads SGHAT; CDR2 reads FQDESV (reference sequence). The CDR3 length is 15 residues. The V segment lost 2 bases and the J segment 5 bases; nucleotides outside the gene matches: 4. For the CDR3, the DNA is TGTGCCAGCAGCTTACTAGCGGGAGGTGGGGAGACCCAGTACTTC. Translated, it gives CASSLLAGGGETQYF.

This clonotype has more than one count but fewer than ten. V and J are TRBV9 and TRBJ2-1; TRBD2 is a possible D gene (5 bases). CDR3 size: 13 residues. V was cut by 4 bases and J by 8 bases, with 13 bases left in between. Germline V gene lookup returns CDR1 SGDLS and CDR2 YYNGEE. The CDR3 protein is CASSPGVVYEQFF. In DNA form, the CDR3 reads TGTGCCAGCAGCCCCGGGGTGGTCTATGAGCAGTTCTTC.

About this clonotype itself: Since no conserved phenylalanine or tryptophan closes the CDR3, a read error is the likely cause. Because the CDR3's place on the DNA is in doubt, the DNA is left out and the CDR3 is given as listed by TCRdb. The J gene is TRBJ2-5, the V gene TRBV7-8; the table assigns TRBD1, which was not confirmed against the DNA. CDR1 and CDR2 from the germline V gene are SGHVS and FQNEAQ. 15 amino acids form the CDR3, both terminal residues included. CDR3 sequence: CASSLEGAGQATRLS.

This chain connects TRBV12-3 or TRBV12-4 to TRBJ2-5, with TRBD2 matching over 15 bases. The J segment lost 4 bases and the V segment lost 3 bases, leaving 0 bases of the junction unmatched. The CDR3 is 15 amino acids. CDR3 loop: CASSLGLAGGETQYF. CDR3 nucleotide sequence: TGTGCCAGCAGTTTGGGACTAGCGGGAGGAGAGACCCAGTACTTC.

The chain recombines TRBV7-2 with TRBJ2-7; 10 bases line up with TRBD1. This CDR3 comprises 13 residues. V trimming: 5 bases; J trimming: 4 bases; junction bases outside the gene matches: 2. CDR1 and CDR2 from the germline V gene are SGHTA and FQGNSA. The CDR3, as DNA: TGTGCCAGCAGCAGGGACAGGGGTTACGAGCAGTACTTC. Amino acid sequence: CASSRDRGYEQYF. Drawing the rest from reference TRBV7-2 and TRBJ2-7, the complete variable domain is GAGVSQSPSNKVTEKGKDVELRCDPISGHTALYWYRQSLGQGLEFLIYFQGNSAPDKSGLPSDRFSAERTGGSVSTLTIQRTQQEDSAVYLCASSRDRGYEQYFGPGTRLTVT.